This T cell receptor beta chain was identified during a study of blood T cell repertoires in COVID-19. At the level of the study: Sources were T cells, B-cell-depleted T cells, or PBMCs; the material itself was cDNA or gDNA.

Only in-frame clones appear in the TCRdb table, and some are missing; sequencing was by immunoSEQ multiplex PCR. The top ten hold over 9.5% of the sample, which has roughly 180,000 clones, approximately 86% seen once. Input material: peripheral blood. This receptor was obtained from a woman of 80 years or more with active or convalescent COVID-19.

CDR3 in amino acids: CASSLSRSGEQYF. The CDR3 DNA is TGTGCCAGCAGCTTATCCCGTTCCGGCGAGCAGTACTTC. The chain carries TRBV11-3 and TRBJ2-7; D remains unclear. The CDR3 totals 13 residues. CDR1 and CDR2 (germline): SGHNT, YENEEA. V was pared by 2 bases and J by 6 bases, with 11 bases between.